The clone carrying this TCR beta chain was seen only once. Its target is unknown. The data were obtained in a study of Ad26.COV2.S vaccination and SARS-CoV-2 variants. In the study overall: Donor joined the COV1001 Ad26.COV2.S trial arm.

Study-level results: It was reported that spike-specific CD8+ and CD4+ T cell responses were substantially broad after vaccination.

V lost 5 bases to trimming and J lost 1 base; unmatched junction nucleotides: 5. The germline CDR1 and CDR2 sequences are MNHEY and SMNVEV (reference sequence). The CDR3 is 16 amino acids. As for treatment: roughly 20 received Ad26.COV2.S at low or high dose, single or two shots; about 5 received placebo; per-sample allocation not given. Sampling was done on day 63 after the first vaccine or placebo injection. Cohort 1b enrolled adults aged 18-55 years in Boston. Wuhan-strain SARS-CoV-2 spike was expressed by the Ad26 vector that made up the vaccine. Sequencing was performed with immunoSEQ multiplex PCR; in TCRdb, only in-frame clones are kept and a portion is missing. This sample has about 440,000 clones, with about nine tenths found just once.

This specimen consisted of peripheral blood, obtained in a trial of Ad26.COV2.S vaccine versus placebo. The chain combines TRBV27 with TRBJ2-2, with TRBD1 matching over 9 bases. This clonotype was obtained from a person between 18 and 60 years old who received the Ad26.COV2.S COVID-19 vaccine or a placebo. This CDR3 is CASSTDRGWNTGELFF. In nucleotides, the CDR3 is TGTGCCAGCAGTACCGACAGGGGGTGGAACACCGGGGAGCTGTTTTTT.